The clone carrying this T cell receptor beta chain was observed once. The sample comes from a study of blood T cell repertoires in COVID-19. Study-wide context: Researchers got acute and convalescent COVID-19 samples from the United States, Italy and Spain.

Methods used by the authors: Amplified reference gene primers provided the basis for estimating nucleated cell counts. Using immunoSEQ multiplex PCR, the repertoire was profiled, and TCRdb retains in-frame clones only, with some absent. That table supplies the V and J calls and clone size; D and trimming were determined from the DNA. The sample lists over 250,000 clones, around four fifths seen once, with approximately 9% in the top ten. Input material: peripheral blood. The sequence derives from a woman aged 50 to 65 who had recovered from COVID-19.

CDR3 sequence reads: CASSLFGGGGYGYTF. In DNA form, the CDR3 reads TGTGCCAGCAGTTTATTCGGCGGGGGGGGATATGGCTACACCTTC. The chain carries TRBV27 and TRBJ1-2; tentatively, D is TRBD1 (5 bases). Trimming cost V 1 base and J 5 bases, with 14 bases left between them. The CDR3 runs 15 residues. Germline V CDR1 and CDR2: MNHEY, SMNVEV (reference sequence).